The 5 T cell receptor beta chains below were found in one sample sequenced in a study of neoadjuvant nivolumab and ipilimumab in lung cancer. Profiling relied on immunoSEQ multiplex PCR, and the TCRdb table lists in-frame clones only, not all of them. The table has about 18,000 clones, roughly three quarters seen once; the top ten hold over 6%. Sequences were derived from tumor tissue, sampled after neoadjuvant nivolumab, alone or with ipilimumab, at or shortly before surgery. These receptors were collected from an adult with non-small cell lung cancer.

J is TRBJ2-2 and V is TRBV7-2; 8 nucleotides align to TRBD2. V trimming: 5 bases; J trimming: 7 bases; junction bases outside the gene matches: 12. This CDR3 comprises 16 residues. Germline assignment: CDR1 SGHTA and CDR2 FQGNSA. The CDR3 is CASSHGGGRSGGELFF. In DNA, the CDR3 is TGTGCCAGCAGCCACGGCGGCGGGAGGTCGGGCGGGGAGCTGTTTTTT.

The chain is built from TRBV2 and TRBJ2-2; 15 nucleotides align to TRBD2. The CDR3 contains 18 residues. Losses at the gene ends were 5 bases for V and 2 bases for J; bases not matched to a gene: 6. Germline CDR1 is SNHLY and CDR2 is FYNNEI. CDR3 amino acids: CASSPGLAGGFNTGELFF. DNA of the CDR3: TGTGCCAGCAGTCCCGGACTAGCGGGAGGGTTCAACACCGGGGAGCTGTTTTTT. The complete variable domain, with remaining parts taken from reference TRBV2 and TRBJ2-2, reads EPEVTQTPSHQVTQMGQEVILRCVPISNHLYFYWYRQILGQKVEFLVSFYNNEISEKSEIFDDQFSVERPDGSNFTLKIRSTKLEDSAMYFCASSPGLAGGFNTGELFFGEGSRLTVL.

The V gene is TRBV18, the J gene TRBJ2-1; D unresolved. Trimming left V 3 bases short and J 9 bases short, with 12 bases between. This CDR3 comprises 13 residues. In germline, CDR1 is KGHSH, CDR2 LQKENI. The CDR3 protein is CASSPSVQGEQFF. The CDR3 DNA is TGTGCCAGCTCACCTAGTGTGCAAGGTGAGCAGTTCTTC.

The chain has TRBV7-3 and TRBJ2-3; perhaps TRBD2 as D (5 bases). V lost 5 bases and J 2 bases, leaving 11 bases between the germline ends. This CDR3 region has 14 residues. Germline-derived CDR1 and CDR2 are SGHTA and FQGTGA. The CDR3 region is CASSDRTSTDTQYF. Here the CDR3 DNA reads TGTGCCAGCAGCGACCGGACTTCCACAGATACGCAGTATTTT. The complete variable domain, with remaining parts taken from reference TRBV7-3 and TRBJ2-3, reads GAGVSQTPSNKVTEKGKYVELRCDPISGHTALYWYRQSLGQGPEFLIYFQGTGAADDSGLPNDRFFAVRPEGSVSTLKIQRTERGDSAVYLCASSDRTSTDTQYFGPGTRLTVL.

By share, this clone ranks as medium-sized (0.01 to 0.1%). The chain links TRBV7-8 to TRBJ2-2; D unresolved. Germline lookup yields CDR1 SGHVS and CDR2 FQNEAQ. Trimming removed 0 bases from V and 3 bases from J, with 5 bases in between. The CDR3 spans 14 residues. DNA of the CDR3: TGTGCCAGCAGCTTAGCCGGATACACCGGGGAGCTGTTTTTT. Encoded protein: CASSLAGYTGELFF.